The 15 T cell receptor beta chains below all came from one sample that was sequenced in a study of T cells in Graves' hyperthyroidism and ophthalmopathy. Amplified regions were TCR beta CDR3 sequences from RNA transcripts. TCR CDR3 regions were first amplified by RT-PCR with HTBI primers. TCRdb ran MiXCR on the multiplex PCR reads and lists one entry per CDR3 protein. The repertoire consists of around 260,000 distinct CDR3 sequences, with under 30% occurring once and the leading ten covering approximately 25%. The source material was blood. These receptors came from a man aged 35 to 55 with Graves' hyperthyroidism that later progressed to Graves' ophthalmopathy.

This clonotype was detected many times. CDR3 bases: TGCGCCAGCAGCTTGACGATCGGGAACACTGAAGCTTTCTTT. Translated: CASSLTIGNTEAFF. The chain links TRBV5-1 to TRBJ1-1; D is uncertain. The germline CDR1 and CDR2 sequences are SGHRS and YFSETQ. V lost 1 base and J 1 base, leaving 8 bases between the germline ends. The CDR3 contains 14 residues.

The gene calls are TRBV28 and TRBJ2-5, with 7 bases identical to TRBD1. This CDR3 region has 15 residues. The germline V gene has CDR1 MDHEN and CDR2 SYDVKM. The V and J ends lost 4 bases and 6 bases, in that order; junction bases with no gene match: 11. CDR3 sequence (DNA): TGTGCCAGCAGTTCCGTTGGGAAGGGGGCAAAGACCCAGTACTTC. The encoded protein is CASSSVGKGAKTQYF. The variable domain in full, completed from reference TRBV28 and TRBJ2-5, reads DVKVTQSSRYLVKRTGEKVFLECVQDMDHENMFWYRQDPGLGLRLIYFSYDVKMKEKGDIPEGYSVSREKKERFSLILESASTNQTSMYLCASSSVGKGAKTQYFGPGTRLLVL.

This clonotype was seen at least ten times. V is TRBV24-1 and J is TRBJ2-5; D is perhaps TRBD2 (6 bases). Per germline, CDR1 KGHDR and CDR2 SFDVKD. The V and J ends lost 2 bases and 1 base respectively, with 10 bases between them. The length of the CDR3 is 15 residues. The DNA of the CDR3 is TGTGCCACCAGTGATTCCCGGGACTTCCAAGAGACCCAGTACTTC. As protein: CATSDSRDFQETQYF.

This clonotype was detected a few times. This chain connects TRBV2 to TRBJ2-7; D possibly uses TRBD1 or TRBD2 (5 bases each). This CDR3 spans 14 amino acids. The germline V gene has CDR1 SNHLY and CDR2 FYNNEI. Deletions cut 2 bases from V and 2 bases from J, with 10 bases between. The CDR3 reads CASSEFGTPYEQYF. CDR3 in DNA: TGTGCCAGCAGTGAATTTGGGACCCCCTACGAGCAGTACTTC.

The V and J genes are TRBV2 and TRBJ1-2; a weak D match, TRBD1 (5 bases). CDR1 SNHLY and CDR2 FYNNEI come from the germline V gene. The CDR3 length is 15 residues. Trimming removed 1 base from V and 4 bases from J, with 13 bases in between. Here the CDR3 reads CASSEGFSGFYGYTF. The CDR3 nucleotides are TGTGCCAGCAGTGAAGGCTTCTCAGGGTTCTATGGCTACACCTTC.

This clonotype appeared many times. The J gene is TRBJ2-7, the V gene TRBV29-1; the match to TRBD1 covers 9 bases. The CDR3 totals 13 residues. J lost 3 bases, V lost 1 base, and 1 base had no gene match. Germline V gene lookup returns CDR1 SQVTM and CDR2 ANQGSEA. The CDR3 sequence: CSVEAGQGYEQYF. For the CDR3, the DNA is TGCAGCGTTGAAGCGGGACAGGGCTACGAGCAGTACTTC.

This clonotype was counted ten times or more. The chain couples TRBV20-1 to TRBJ1-1; possibly TRBD1 for D (6 bases). This CDR3 comprises 14 residues. Germline CDR1 reads DFQATT; CDR2 reads SNEGSKA (reference sequence). V lost 0 bases and J lost 3, with 11 bases in between. The CDR3 reads CSAREAGVDTEAFF. CDR3 in DNA: TGCAGTGCTAGAGAGGCAGGGGTAGACACTGAAGCTTTCTTT.

The table lists this clonotype with many counts. This chain connects TRBV25-1 to TRBJ2-5, with TRBD2 matching 13 bases. Germline lookup yields CDR1 MGHDK and CDR2 SYGVNS. CDR3 size: 16 residues. V shed 6 bases, J shed 5 bases, and the junction held 9 bases outside the gene matches. The chain's CDR3 is CASSRGLAGVGETQYF. The CDR3 nucleotides read TGTGCCAGCAGCCGCGGACTAGCGGGAGTAGGGGAGACCCAGTACTTC.

This clonotype came up many times. The chain links TRBV27 to TRBJ2-5; D not resolved. The V gene lost 1 base and the J gene lost 2 bases, with 5 bases spanning the gap. The CDR3 is 13 amino acids. Germline CDR1 and CDR2: MNHEY and SMNVEV (reference sequence). CDR3: CASSLLPQETQYF. In nucleotides, the CDR3 is TGTGCCAGCAGTTTATTGCCACAAGAGACCCAGTACTTC.

This clonotype has a count of ten or more. This chain uses TRBV12-3 or TRBV12-4 with TRBJ2-7, with D possibly TRBD1 on 6 matching bases. There are 14 residues in the CDR3. Trimming pared 6 bases from V and 2 bases from J, leaving 14 bases between. The CDR3 spells CASSPGTSAYEQYF. The CDR3 DNA reads as TGTGCCAGCAGCCCCGGGACATCAGCCTACGAGCAGTACTTC.

CDR3 in DNA: TGTGCCAGCAGTGAACTGAGCGGGTCGGAGACCCAGTACTTC. Protein sequence: CASSELSGSETQYF. This chain links TRBV2 with TRBJ2-5; tentative D call: TRBD2 (6 bases). CDR1 SNHLY and CDR2 FYNNEI come from the germline V gene. This CDR3 comprises 14 residues. V was cut by 2 bases and J by 5 bases, with 12 bases left in between.

This clonotype was found a few times. The V and J genes are TRBV28 and TRBJ2-4; no clear D. With 2 bases removed from V and 0 bases from J, the gap between germline ends came to 8 bases. Germline V CDR1 and CDR2: MDHEN, SYDVKM. This CDR3 is 15 amino acids long. This chain's CDR3 is CASSLGVPAKNIQYF. CDR3 DNA: TGTGCCAGCAGTTTAGGAGTACCAGCCAAAAACATTCAGTACTTC.

The genes are TRBV7-3 and TRBJ2-2; TRBD2 matches 7 bases. The CDR3 covers 16 residues. J was trimmed by 2 bases and V by 5 bases; bases with no gene match: 8. From germline, CDR1 is SGHTA and CDR2 FQGTGA. CDR3 protein: CASSPHSGVNTGELFF. The DNA for the CDR3 is TGTGCCAGCAGCCCCCACAGCGGGGTAAACACCGGGGAGCTGTTTTTT.

This clonotype was counted many times. The chain joins TRBV18 to TRBJ2-5; D possibly corresponds to TRBD2 (6 bases). CDR1 and CDR2 from the germline V gene are KGHSH and LQKENI. This CDR3 has 14 residues. Between the trimmed V and J ends, which lost 8 bases and 2 bases, there was a span of 15 bases. CDR3 in DNA: TGTGCCAGCAACGGGGGTGAGGCGCAAGAGACCCAGTACTTC. It is translated as CASNGGEAQETQYF.

In this sample, this clonotype turned up many times. The V call is TRBV24-1, the J call TRBJ1-1; 7 nucleotides align to TRBD1. The V gene's germline CDR1 is KGHDR and CDR2 SFDVKD. This CDR3 region has 13 residues. With V trimmed by 7 bases and J by 1 base, 2 bases remained unmatched. The CDR3 DNA follows: TGTGCCACCAGCGGGACAGAGAACACTGAAGCTTTCTTT. Translated: CATSGTENTEAFF.